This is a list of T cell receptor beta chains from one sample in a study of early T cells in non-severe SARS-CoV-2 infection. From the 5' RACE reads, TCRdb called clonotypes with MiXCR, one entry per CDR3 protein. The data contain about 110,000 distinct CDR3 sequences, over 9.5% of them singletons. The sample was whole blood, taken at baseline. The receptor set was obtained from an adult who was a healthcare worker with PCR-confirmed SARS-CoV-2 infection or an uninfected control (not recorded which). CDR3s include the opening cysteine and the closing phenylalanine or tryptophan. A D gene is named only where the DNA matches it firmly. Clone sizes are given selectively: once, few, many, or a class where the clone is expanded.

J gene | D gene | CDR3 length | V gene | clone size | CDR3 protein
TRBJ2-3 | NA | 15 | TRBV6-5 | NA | CASSPIEGATDTQYF
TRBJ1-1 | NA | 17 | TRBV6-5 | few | CASSYLQGKVAGTEAFF
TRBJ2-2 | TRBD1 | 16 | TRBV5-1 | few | CASSAGQGANTGELFF
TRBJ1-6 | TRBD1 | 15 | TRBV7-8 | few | CASSHPGTGMSPLHF
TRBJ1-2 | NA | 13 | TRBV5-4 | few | CASSLSGNYGYTF
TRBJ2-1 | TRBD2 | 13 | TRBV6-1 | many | CASRGSGVYEQFF
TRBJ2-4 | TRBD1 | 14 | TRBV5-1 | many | CASSLGDSKNIQYF
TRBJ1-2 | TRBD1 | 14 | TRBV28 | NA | CASTRGTGGYGYTF
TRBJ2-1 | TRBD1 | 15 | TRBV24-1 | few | CATSDPGQGTNEQFF
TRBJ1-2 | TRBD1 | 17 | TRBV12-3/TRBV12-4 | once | CASSLELSLGGRGGYTF
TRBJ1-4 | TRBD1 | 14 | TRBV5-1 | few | CASRMTGLDEKLFF
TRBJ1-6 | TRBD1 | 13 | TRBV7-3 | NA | CASSFRGDSPLHF
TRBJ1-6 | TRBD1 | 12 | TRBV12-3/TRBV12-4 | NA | CASRTGDSPLHF
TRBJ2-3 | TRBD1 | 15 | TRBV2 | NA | CASSRDSTSTDTQYF
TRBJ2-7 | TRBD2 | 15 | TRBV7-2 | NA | CASSPVPGTSYEQYF
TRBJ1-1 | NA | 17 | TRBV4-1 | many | CASSLDSRRPMNTEAFF
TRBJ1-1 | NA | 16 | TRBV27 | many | CASSSTPPGAISEAFF
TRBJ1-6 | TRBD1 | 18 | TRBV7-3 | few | CASSSEATPGQGNSPLHF
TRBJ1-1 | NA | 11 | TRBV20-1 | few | CSATGNLEAFF
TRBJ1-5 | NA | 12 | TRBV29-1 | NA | CSVAGFNQPQHF
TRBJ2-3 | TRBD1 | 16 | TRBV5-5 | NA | CASSSLTGSPTDTQYF
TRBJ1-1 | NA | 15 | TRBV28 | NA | CASSLPGPLNTEAFF
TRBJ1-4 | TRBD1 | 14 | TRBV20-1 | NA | CSASTSGTDEKLFF
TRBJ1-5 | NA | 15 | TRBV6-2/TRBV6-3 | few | CASSQSGGINQPQHF
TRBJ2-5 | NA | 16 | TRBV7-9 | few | CASSAGLLRLRETQYF
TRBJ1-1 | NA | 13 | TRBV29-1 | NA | CSVERAGNTEAFF
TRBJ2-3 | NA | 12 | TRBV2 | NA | CASSDGADTQYF
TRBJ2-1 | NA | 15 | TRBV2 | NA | CASSDGGPVSHEQFF
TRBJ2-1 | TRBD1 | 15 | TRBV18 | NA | CASSPPGGADYEQFF
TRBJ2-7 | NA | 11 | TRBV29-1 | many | CSVDREGEQYF
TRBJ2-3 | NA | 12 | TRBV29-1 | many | CSVEPPDSIVYF
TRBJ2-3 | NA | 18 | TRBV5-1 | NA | CASSFQSVRTGSTDTQYF
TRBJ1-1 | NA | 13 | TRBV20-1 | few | CSAREAANTEAFF
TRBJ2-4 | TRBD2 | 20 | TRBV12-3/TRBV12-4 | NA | CASSKGGGTSGSSSKNIQYF
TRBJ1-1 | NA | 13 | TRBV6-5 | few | CASSMGARTEAFF
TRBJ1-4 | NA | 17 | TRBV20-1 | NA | CSAPSPVLEATNEKLFF
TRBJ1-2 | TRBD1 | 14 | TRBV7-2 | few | CASSFEGQGLGYTF
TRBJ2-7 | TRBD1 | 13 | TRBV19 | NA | CASASGQGYEQYF
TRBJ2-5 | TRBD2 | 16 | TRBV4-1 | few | CASSQGLAGPQETQYF
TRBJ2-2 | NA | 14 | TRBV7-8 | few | CASSPSWTTGELFF
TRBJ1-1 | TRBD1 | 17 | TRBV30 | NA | CAWMGDRSNRMNTEAFF
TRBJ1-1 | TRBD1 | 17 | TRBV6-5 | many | CASSYGPGQGASTEAFF
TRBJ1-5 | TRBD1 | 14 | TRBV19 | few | CASSWDRTGQPQHF
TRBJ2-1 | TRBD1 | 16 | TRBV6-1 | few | CASSGTGTGRNNEQFF
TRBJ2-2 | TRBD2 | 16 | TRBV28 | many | CASSSSSGRRTGELFF